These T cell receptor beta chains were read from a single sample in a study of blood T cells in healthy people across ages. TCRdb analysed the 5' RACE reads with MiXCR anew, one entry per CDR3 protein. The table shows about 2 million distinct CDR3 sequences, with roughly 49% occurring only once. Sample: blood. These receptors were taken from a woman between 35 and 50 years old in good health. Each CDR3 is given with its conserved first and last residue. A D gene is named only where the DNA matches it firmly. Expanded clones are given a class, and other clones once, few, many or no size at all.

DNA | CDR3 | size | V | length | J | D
TGTGCCAGCAGCACCCCAACACCGGGACTAGCGGGGGGGCCGAGTGCCAAAAACATTCAGTACTTC | CASSTPTPGLAGGPSAKNIQYF | - | TRBV13 | 22 | TRBJ2-4 | TRBD2
TGTGCCAGCGGTACCCCCAGGACGTCGTACAATGAGCAGTTCTTC | CASGTPRTSYNEQFF | - | TRBV6-2/TRBV6-3 | 15 | TRBJ2-1 | -
TGTGCCAGCAGTTACTCGAGTGGGATCTATGGCTACACCTTC | CASSYSSGIYGYTF | - | TRBV6-2/TRBV6-3 | 14 | TRBJ1-2 | -
TGCGCCAGCAGCTTGTCGGGGGCGAAGAGTAATGAGCAGTTCTTC | CASSLSGAKSNEQFF | few | TRBV5-1 | 15 | TRBJ2-1 | -
TGTGCCAGCAGTTCTGGCCGCGAGGAGGCCTACGAGCAGTACTTC | CASSSGREEAYEQYF | - | TRBV28 | 15 | TRBJ2-7 | -
TGTGCCACCAGTGATTTTCCGCCCAGCTATGGCTACACCTTC | CATSDFPPSYGYTF | few | TRBV24-1 | 14 | TRBJ1-2 | -
TGCGCCAGCAGCCCCGCCCCCAGGGGGGCTAACTATGGCTACACCTTC | CASSPAPRGANYGYTF | - | TRBV5-1 | 16 | TRBJ1-2 | TRBD1
TGTGCCAGCAGCTTAGTACCAGGCGGAAATGAGCAGTTCTTC | CASSLVPGGNEQFF | few | TRBV7-6 | 14 | TRBJ2-1 | -
TGTGCCACCGGGGGTAACACTGAAGCTTTCTTT | CATGGNTEAFF | - | TRBV6-5 | 11 | TRBJ1-1 | -
TGTGCCAGCAGCAGACAGGGTCAGGCAGAGACCCAGTACTTC | CASSRQGQAETQYF | - | TRBV28 | 14 | TRBJ2-5 | TRBD1
TGTGCCAGCAGTTTATCGGCTAGCGGGGGAGGAGGGCAGTTCTTC | CASSLSASGGGGQFF | few | TRBV28 | 15 | TRBJ2-1 | TRBD2
TGTGCCAGCAGAATAGCGGGGGAGCTAAACAATGAGCAGTTCTTC | CASRIAGELNNEQFF | - | TRBV7-9 | 15 | TRBJ2-1 | TRBD2
TGTGCCAGCAGCCACGACAGGGCAACAGCTTTCTTT | CASSHDRATAFF | - | TRBV7-9 | 12 | TRBJ1-1 | TRBD1
TGCAGTGCTAGAGATGAGGGACAGGGGGCTCTCAATTCACCCCTCCACTTT | CSARDEGQGALNSPLHF | few | TRBV20-1 | 17 | TRBJ1-6 | TRBD1
TGTGCCAGCAGCCTCGACCGGACAGGGCTCCCTGATGGCTACACCTTC | CASSLDRTGLPDGYTF | few | TRBV6-2/TRBV6-3 | 16 | TRBJ1-2 | TRBD1
TGTGCCAGCAGCATCCGGGACGGCGACTCCTACGAGCAGTACTTC | CASSIRDGDSYEQYF | - | TRBV4-2 | 15 | TRBJ2-7 | -
TGTGCCAGCAGCTTAGATTGGGGCTCGTACACCTTC | CASSLDWGSYTF | few | TRBV11-2 | 12 | TRBJ1-2 | -
TGTGCCAGCAGCCGCCCTCCTGTCCCTAACTATGGCTACACCTTC | CASSRPPVPNYGYTF | - | TRBV12-3/TRBV12-4 | 15 | TRBJ1-2 | -
TGTGCCAGCAGCGGACAGGGAGGAGGCACAGATACGCAGTATTTT | CASSGQGGGTDTQYF | - | TRBV28 | 15 | TRBJ2-3 | TRBD1
TGTGCCAGCACCCAAGGCACATCCGGGATCTATGGCTACACCTTC | CASTQGTSGIYGYTF | - | TRBV6-5 | 15 | TRBJ1-2 | -
TGTGCCAGCAGCTTCTTTCCGACACAAGAGACCCAGTACTTC | CASSFFPTQETQYF | - | TRBV7-2 | 14 | TRBJ2-5 | -
TGTGCCAGCAGTACCGCCCCGGGGGGAGAGACCCAGTACTTC | CASSTAPGGETQYF | few | TRBV27 | 14 | TRBJ2-5 | TRBD2
TGTGCCAGCAGCGCCTATAGCGGGGGGAAGCAGTTCTTC | CASSAYSGGKQFF | - | TRBV9 | 13 | TRBJ2-1 | TRBD2
TGCGCCAGCAGCCTAACGCCCGGGACTAGCGGGAGGGATACGCAGTATTTT | CASSLTPGTSGRDTQYF | - | TRBV4-1 | 17 | TRBJ2-3 | TRBD2
TGCGCCAGCAGTGAGTCGACGGGAAACACTGAAGCTTTCTTT | CASSESTGNTEAFF | few | TRBV10-2 | 14 | TRBJ1-1 | -
TGTGCCAGCAGCTTAGGGGGACAGGGGGCGCGGGGTAATGAGCAGTTCTTC | CASSLGGQGARGNEQFF | - | TRBV11-2 | 17 | TRBJ2-1 | TRBD1
TGCGCCAGCAGCACAAGCGGGGGGAGAGATACGCAGTATTTT | CASSTSGGRDTQYF | few | TRBV5-1 | 14 | TRBJ2-3 | TRBD2
TGTGCCAGCAGTTTGACAAGCGGGGGCTCCTCCTACGAGCAGTACTTC | CASSLTSGGSSYEQYF | few | TRBV7-2 | 16 | TRBJ2-7 | TRBD2
TGCGCCAGCAGCTTGGGTGGGGTATGGACCTACAATGAGCAGTTCTTC | CASSLGGVWTYNEQFF | - | TRBV5-1 | 16 | TRBJ2-1 | -
TGTGCCACCGACACCGGGACAGGAGAAAACATTCAGTACTTC | CATDTGTGENIQYF | - | TRBV15 | 14 | TRBJ2-4 | TRBD1
TGTGCCAGCAGCCAGGGCAGGGACTACGAGCAGTACTTC | CASSQGRDYEQYF | few | TRBV4-2 | 13 | TRBJ2-7 | -
TGTGCTAGTGGGCACGGGGCCGAGCTAGAGACCCAGTACTTC | CASGHGAELETQYF | - | TRBV12-5 | 14 | TRBJ2-5 | -
TGTGCCAGCAGCCGGGTTAGCGGGGGGCAAGAGACCCAGTACTTC | CASSRVSGGQETQYF | few | TRBV3-1 | 15 | TRBJ2-5 | TRBD2
TGTGCCAGCAGCTTGGTACAGGAAAAGTTCTTC | CASSLVQEKFF | - | TRBV5-6 | 11 | TRBJ2-1 | -
TGTGCCAGCAGTGAAGCTACCGGACTAGCGGGCTCCTACAATGAGCAGTTCTTC | CASSEATGLAGSYNEQFF | - | TRBV6-1 | 18 | TRBJ2-1 | TRBD2
TGTGCCAGCAGCTTCCCTCCCGGACGATTTACCTACGAGCAGTACTTC | CASSFPPGRFTYEQYF | many | TRBV7-2 | 16 | TRBJ2-7 | -
TGTGCCAGCAGCGGATCCGGGACTAGCGGGGGCCCAAAACACTACATTCAGTACTTC | CASSGSGTSGGPKHYIQYF | few | TRBV7-2 | 19 | TRBJ2-4 | TRBD2
TGTGCCAGCAGCTATGTGGGGACAGGGTATCTCGAGCAGTACTTC | CASSYVGTGYLEQYF | - | TRBV5-6 | 15 | TRBJ2-7 | TRBD1
TGTGCCAGCAGCGCCAGTGGACTTTATGGCTACACCTTC | CASSASGLYGYTF | few | TRBV9 | 13 | TRBJ1-2 | -
TGCAGCGTTGACGCAGGTCCCTACGAGCAGTACTTC | CSVDAGPYEQYF | - | TRBV29-1 | 12 | TRBJ2-7 | -
TGTGCCAGCAGCTTGGGACTAGCGGGGGCCTTACTAGCCAAAAACATTCAGTACTTC | CASSLGLAGALLAKNIQYF | - | TRBV5-6 | 19 | TRBJ2-4 | TRBD2
TGTGCCAGCAGTTCCGAGACAGGGGACTACGAGCAGTACTTC | CASSSETGDYEQYF | - | TRBV2 | 14 | TRBJ2-7 | TRBD1
TGTGCCAGCAGCTTGGGGACAGGGTCTGTCCAAGAGACCCAGTACTTC | CASSLGTGSVQETQYF | - | TRBV7-9 | 16 | TRBJ2-5 | TRBD1
TGCAGTGCTAGAGGCCCGCAGGGATCGGGCGGCTACACCTTC | CSARGPQGSGGYTF | - | TRBV20-1 | 14 | TRBJ1-2 | -
TGCAGTGCTAGGAGCTCACACCGCACAGATACGCAGTATTTT | CSARSSHRTDTQYF | few | TRBV20-1 | 14 | TRBJ2-3 | -
TGTGCCAGCACCAGAACGGGACTAGCCCAAAACATTCAGTACTTC | CASTRTGLAQNIQYF | - | TRBV28 | 15 | TRBJ2-4 | TRBD2
TGCGCCAGCAGCCTCCGGACAGGGTCCAGCTCCTACGAGCAGTACTTC | CASSLRTGSSSYEQYF | - | TRBV4-3 | 16 | TRBJ2-7 | TRBD1